The rows below give T cell receptor beta chains drawn from one sample of a study of patients and donors after allogeneic stem cell transplantation. TCRdb redid the calling of the RT-PCR reads with MiXCR, one entry per CDR3 protein. The sample lists roughly 200,000 distinct CDR3 sequences, around two fifths seen once, with 30% to 35% in the top ten. Sequencing was done on a sample of blood, either unsorted or a sorted T cell fraction (not recorded which). Receptor source: a human donor who was either an allogeneic HSCT recipient or a stem cell or donor lymphocyte infusion donor (not recorded which). It is not recorded whose cells these are; they may come from a transplant donor. CDR3s leave out the opening cysteine and the closing phenylalanine or tryptophan. Each record gives: V gene, clone size, J gene, CDR3 protein. Some rows mark clone size as missing; the rest say once, few, many or name a class of expanded clone.

TRBV29-1	-	TRBJ2-1	TKVGPDNEQF
TRBV14	-	TRBJ2-3	ASSRTPLATTDTQY
TRBV18	-	TRBJ1-2	ASSVLWGSGYT
TRBV11-2	-	TRBJ1-3	ASSPVSTIY
TRBV27	-	TRBJ2-6	ASSPSQVGPNVLT
TRBV28	-	TRBJ1-3	ASSDGVRSGNTIY
TRBV12-3/TRBV12-4	-	TRBJ1-6	ASSLAGGTGNSPLH
TRBV29-1	-	TRBJ1-1	SVNGRGRDTEAF
TRBV5-1	-	TRBJ2-1	ASSFTGSNEQF
TRBV7-9	-	TRBJ1-6	ASSLGDRVDSPLH
TRBV4-1	few	TRBJ1-4	ASSQESTNEKLF
TRBV28	once	TRBJ2-1	ASSPPWGDGTYNEQF
TRBV12-3/TRBV12-4	few	TRBJ1-2	ASTFQDLNYGYT
TRBV29-1	-	TRBJ2-1	TTTPNEQF
TRBV4-3	few	TRBJ2-1	ASSQDPSGTIRGNEQF
TRBV7-9	-	TRBJ1-2	ASPQGDGYT
TRBV29-1	few	TRBJ1-2	SVGGPRGAYYGYT
TRBV20-1	-	TRBJ2-3	SAKTSGADTQY
TRBV29-1	-	TRBJ1-1	SVEAPRGTEAF